This T cell receptor (beta chain) was sequenced for a study of blood T cell repertoires in COVID-19. The repertoire was sequenced with immunoSEQ multiplex PCR; TCRdb's copy has only in-frame clones and lacks some. The sample lists around 38,000 clones, roughly 87% seen once, with 6.2% in the top ten. Trimming took 4 bases from V and 5 from J, leaving 18 bases between them. There are 16 residues in the CDR3. CDR1 and CDR2 from the germline V gene are SGHRS and YFSETQ. This clone was detected a few times. The sequenced material came from peripheral blood. This receptor was taken from a human donor in a cohort sampled during active COVID-19. The chain combines TRBV5-1 with TRBJ2-2; maybe TRBD1 (5 bases). The CDR3 DNA is TGCGCCAGCAGCCCCCGCCGGACACTAACAACCGGGGAGCTGTTTTTT. It translates to CASSPRRTLTTGELFF.